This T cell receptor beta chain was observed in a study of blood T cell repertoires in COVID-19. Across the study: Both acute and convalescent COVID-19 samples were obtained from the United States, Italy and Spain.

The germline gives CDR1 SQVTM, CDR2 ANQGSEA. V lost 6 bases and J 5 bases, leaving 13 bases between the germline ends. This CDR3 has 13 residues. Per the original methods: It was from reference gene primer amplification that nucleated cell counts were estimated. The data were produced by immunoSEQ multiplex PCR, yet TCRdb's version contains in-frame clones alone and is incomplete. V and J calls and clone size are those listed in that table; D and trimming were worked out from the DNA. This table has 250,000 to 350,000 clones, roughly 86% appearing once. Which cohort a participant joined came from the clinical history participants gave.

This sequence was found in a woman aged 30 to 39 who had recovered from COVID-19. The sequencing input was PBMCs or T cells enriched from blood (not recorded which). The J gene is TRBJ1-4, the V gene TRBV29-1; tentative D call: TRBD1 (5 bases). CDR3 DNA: TGCAGCGTAAGGACAACAGGCAATGAAAAACTGTTTTTT. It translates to CSVRTTGNEKLFF.